These 18 T cell receptor beta chains came from one sample sequenced in a study of T cell repertoires in cytomegalovirus infection. TCRdb analysed the reads with MiXCR anew, one entry per CDR3 protein. Of 550,000 to 850,000 distinct CDR3 sequences listed, around 32% are singletons. No antigen has been assigned to these receptors. The specimen was cultured PBMCs, collected from culture after CMV antigen stimulation. The receptor set was obtained from a human donor in good health (CMV status not recorded). Some clones in this sample may be carry-over from other donors' samples.

The genes are TRBV19 and TRBJ2-3, with D perhaps TRBD1 or TRBD2 (5 bases each). V was shortened by 3 bases and J by 5 bases, with 12 bases between the two germline ends. Looked up from germline, CDR1 is LNHDA and CDR2 is SQIVND (reference sequence). The CDR3 is 14 residues long. The CDR3 DNA follows: TGTGCCAGTAGTATGGGAGCGAGGGGAGATACGCAGTATTTT. Translated: CASSMGARGDTQYF.

The gene calls are TRBV10-3 and TRBJ2-3, with a weak D call TRBD2 (7 bases). This CDR3 is 16 amino acids long. Germline CDR1 ENHRY, CDR2 SYGVKD. Trimming cost V 8 bases and J 1 base, with 19 bases left between them. DNA for the CDR3: TGTGCCATCTCGCAGGGGCCGGGAGGTGGCACAGATACGCAGTATTTT. It yields the protein CAISQGPGGGTDTQYF.

The table lists this clonotype with a few counts. V is TRBV18 and J is TRBJ1-2; 7 bases align to TRBD1. CDR1 is KGHSH, CDR2 LQKENI, per germline. The CDR3 loop spans 15 amino acids. Losses at the gene ends were 3 bases for V and 3 bases for J; bases not matched to a gene: 7. CDR3 nucleotide sequence: TGTGCCAGCTCACCTAACAGGGGAGATGACTATGGCTACACCTTC. It translates to CASSPNRGDDYGYTF.

In this sample, this clonotype turned up many times. The J gene is TRBJ2-5, the V gene TRBV7-2; possible D gene TRBD1, 6 bases. Germline loops: CDR1 SGHTA, CDR2 FQGNSA. V was pared by 2 bases and J by 5 bases, with 15 bases between. The CDR3 is 15 residues long. The CDR3 nucleotides are TGTGCCAGCAGCTTAACCCAACAGGGCGCGGAGACCCAGTACTTC. Encoded protein: CASSLTQQGAETQYF.

This chain joins TRBV12-3 or TRBV12-4 and TRBJ2-7; D gene ambiguous. The CDR3 loop spans 14 amino acids. Trimming took 3 bases from V and 4 from J, leaving 13 bases between them. The CDR3 nucleotides read TGTGCCAGCAGTTTGTTTCTGGGTGCTTACGAGCAGTACTTC. Its protein product is CASSLFLGAYEQYF.

The chain is built from TRBV6-6 and TRBJ2-3, with 8 bases identical to TRBD2. Germline CDR1 MNHNY, CDR2 SVGAGI (reference sequence). V lost 5 bases, J lost 0 bases, and 7 bases stayed unmatched. The CDR3 runs 16 residues. CDR3 sequence reads: CASSAVAGRSTDTQYF. The CDR3 bases are TGTGCCAGCAGTGCGGTAGCGGGGCGTAGCACAGATACGCAGTATTTT.

The rearrangement uses TRBV7-7 and TRBJ2-1; the match to TRBD1 covers 11 bases. V gave up 5 bases and J gave up 6 bases; unmatched junction bases: 9. Per germline, CDR1 SSHAT and CDR2 FNYEAQ (reference sequence). CDR3 length: 16 amino acids. The CDR3 region is CASSPRPGTGGNEQFF. The CDR3 DNA reads as TGTGCCAGCAGCCCTCGTCCCGGGACAGGGGGCAATGAGCAGTTCTTC.

This clonotype was counted only a few times. The rearrangement links TRBV7-8 to TRBJ2-7; 9 bases line up with TRBD2. Trimming removed 1 base from V and 4 bases from J; junction bases left unmatched: 5. Per germline, CDR1 SGHVS and CDR2 FQNEAQ. The CDR3 totals 15 residues. The CDR3 loop reads CASSLGSGSSYEQYF. CDR3 nucleotides: TGTGCCAGCAGCTTAGGTAGCGGGAGTTCATACGAGCAGTACTTC.

This clonotype was counted at least ten times. The V gene is TRBV7-8, the J gene TRBJ2-2, with D possibly being TRBD2 (5 bases). The germline gives CDR1 SGHVS, CDR2 FQNEAQ. The CDR3 extends over 16 amino acids. Trimming shortened V by 7 bases and J by 5 bases, and 20 bases separated the two germline ends. The CDR3 is CASTRGVWRTTGELFF. CDR3 DNA: TGTGCCAGCACCCGGGGAGTATGGCGCACTACCGGGGAGCTGTTTTTT.

This chain joins TRBV2 and TRBJ2-7, with 7 bases fitting TRBD2. The CDR3 runs 15 residues. The V segment lost 2 bases and the J segment 5 bases; nucleotides outside the gene matches: 9. Germline V CDR1 and CDR2: SNHLY, FYNNEI. CDR3 sequence: CASSERAGVNHEQYF. The CDR3 nucleotides read TGTGCCAGCAGTGAAAGGGCGGGAGTCAACCACGAGCAGTACTTC.

This clonotype was seen only a few times. V usage is TRBV23-1 and J usage is TRBJ2-1; D uncertain. TRBV23-1 is assigned to the ORF class and has an uncertain function. The CDR3 has 13 amino acids. V lost 3 bases and J lost 8, with 11 bases in between. CDR3 sequence reads: CASSHRRVDEQFF. The DNA of the CDR3 is TGCGCCAGCAGTCATCGCCGGGTCGATGAGCAGTTCTTC.

About this clonotype: Just one base apart from a much larger clone, this may be a read error. V usage is TRBV7-2 and J usage is TRBJ2-1, with TRBD2 as a possible D gene (6 bases). Germline lookup yields CDR1 SGHTA and CDR2 FQGNSA. Trimming pared 1 base from V and 3 bases from J, leaving 19 bases between. The CDR3 consists of 18 residues. The DNA for the CDR3 is TGTGCCAGCAGCTTAGGACTAGGAAATGGCCTCGGCTACAATGAGCAGTTCTTC. Translating it yields CASSLGLGNGLGYNEQFF.

The chain is built from TRBV5-4 and TRBJ2-5; 9 nucleotides match TRBD2. V was pared by 5 bases and J by 5 bases, with 13 bases of the junction left unmatched. This CDR3 has 16 amino acids. Germline values: CDR1 SGHNT, CDR2 YYREEE (reference sequence). In DNA form, the CDR3 reads TGTGCCAGCAGTTTTGGGCGGGGGGGTATGGGGGAGACCCAGTACTTC. This encodes CASSFGRGGMGETQYF.

This clonotype has only one observation. This chain joins TRBV30 and TRBJ2-1; 9 bases line up with TRBD2. Germline CDR1 GTSNPN, CDR2 SVGIG (reference sequence). V dropped 3 bases and J dropped 2; count of bases not matched to a gene: 11. The CDR3 length is 17 residues. The CDR3 sequence: CAWRTTEAGGAYNEQFF. CDR3 in DNA: TGTGCCTGGAGAACCACCGAGGCGGGAGGGGCCTACAATGAGCAGTTCTTC.

The chain employs TRBV12-3 or TRBV12-4 and TRBJ2-7; no clear D gene. Trimming took off 0 bases at V and 5 bases at J, with 8 bases between the two ends. The CDR3 loop spans 13 amino acids. CDR3 DNA sequence: TGTGCCAGCAGTTTAGCGCGCAGGAACGAGCAGTACTTC. Encoded protein: CASSLARRNEQYF.

This clonotype came up a few times. The rearrangement uses TRBV28 and TRBJ1-2, with TRBD1 matching over 9 bases. There are 14 residues in the CDR3. The V segment lost 5 bases and the J segment 4 bases; nucleotides outside the gene matches: 5. Germline lookup yields CDR1 MDHEN and CDR2 SYDVKM. Here the CDR3 reads CASSTGGWSYGYTF. The CDR3 DNA sequence: TGTGCCAGCAGTACAGGGGGCTGGAGCTATGGCTACACCTTC.

The CDR3, as DNA: TGTGCCAGTAATTACGGGGGTGACCAAGAGACCCAGTACTTC. The encoded protein is CASNYGGDQETQYF. The chain is built from TRBV19 and TRBJ2-5, with a possible D match to TRBD2 (6 bases). V shed 7 bases and J shed 0 bases, with 12 bases lying between them. The CDR3 has 14 amino acids. Germline V CDR1 and CDR2: LNHDA, SQIVND (reference sequence).

The chain joins TRBV7-9 to TRBJ1-2, with D unresolved. Trimming removed 2 bases at V and 3 bases at J, with 10 bases between. The CDR3 contains 14 residues. CDR1 SEHNR and CDR2 FQNEAQ come from the germline V gene (reference sequence). The CDR3 region is CASSLSSSDYGYTF. The CDR3 DNA reads TGTGCCAGCAGCTTAAGTTCGTCGGACTATGGCTACACCTTC. Full variable domain (missing parts from reference TRBV7-9 and TRBJ1-2): DTGVSQNPRHKITKRGQNVTFRCDPISEHNRLYWYRQTLGQGPEFLTYFQNEAQLEKSRLLSDRFSAERPKGSFSTLEIQRTEQGDSAMYLCASSLSSSDYGYTFGSGTRLTVV.